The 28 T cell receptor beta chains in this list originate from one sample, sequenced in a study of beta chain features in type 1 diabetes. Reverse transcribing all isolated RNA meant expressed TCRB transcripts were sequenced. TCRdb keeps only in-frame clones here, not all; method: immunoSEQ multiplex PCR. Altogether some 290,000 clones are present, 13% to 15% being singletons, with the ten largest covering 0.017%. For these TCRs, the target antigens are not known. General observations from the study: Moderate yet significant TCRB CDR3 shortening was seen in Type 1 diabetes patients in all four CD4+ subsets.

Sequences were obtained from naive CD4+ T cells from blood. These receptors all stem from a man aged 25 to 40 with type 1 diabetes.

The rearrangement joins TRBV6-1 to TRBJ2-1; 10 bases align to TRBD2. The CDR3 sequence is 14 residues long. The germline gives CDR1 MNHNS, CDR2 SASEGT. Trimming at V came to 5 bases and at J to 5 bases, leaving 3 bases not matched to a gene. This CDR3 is CASSRTSGNNEQFF. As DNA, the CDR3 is TGTGCCAGCAGTAGGACTAGCGGTAACAATGAGCAGTTCTTC.

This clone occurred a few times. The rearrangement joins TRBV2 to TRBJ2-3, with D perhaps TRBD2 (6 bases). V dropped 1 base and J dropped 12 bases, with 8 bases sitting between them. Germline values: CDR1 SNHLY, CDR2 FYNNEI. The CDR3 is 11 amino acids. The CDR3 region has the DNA TGTGCCAGCAGTGAAGAGGACTACCAGTATTTT. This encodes CASSEEDYQYF.

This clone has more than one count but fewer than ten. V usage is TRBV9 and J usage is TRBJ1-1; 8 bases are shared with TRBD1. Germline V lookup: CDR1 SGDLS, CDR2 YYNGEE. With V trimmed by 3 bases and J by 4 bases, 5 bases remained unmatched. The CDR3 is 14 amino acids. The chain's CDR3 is CASSAFTGGTEAFF. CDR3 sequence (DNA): TGTGCCAGCAGCGCATTTACAGGGGGCACTGAAGCTTTCTTT.

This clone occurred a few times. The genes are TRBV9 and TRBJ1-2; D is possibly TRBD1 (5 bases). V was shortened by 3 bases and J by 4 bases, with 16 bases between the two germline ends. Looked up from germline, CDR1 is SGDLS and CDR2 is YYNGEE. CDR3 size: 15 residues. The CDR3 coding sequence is TGTGCCAGCAGCGCTATCGGGACTCCGACCTATGGCTACACCTTC. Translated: CASSAIGTPTYGYTF. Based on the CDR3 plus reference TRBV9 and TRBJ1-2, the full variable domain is DSGVTQTPKHLITATGQRVTLRCSPRSGDLSVYWYQQSLDQGLQFLIQYYNGEERAKGNILERFSAQQFPDLHSELNLSSLELGDSALYFCASSAIGTPTYGYTFGSGTRLTVV.

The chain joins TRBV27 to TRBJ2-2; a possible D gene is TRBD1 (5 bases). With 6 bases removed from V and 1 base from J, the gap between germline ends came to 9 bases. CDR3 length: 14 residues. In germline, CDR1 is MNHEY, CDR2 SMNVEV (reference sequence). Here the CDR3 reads CASSIGQNTGELFF. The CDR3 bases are TGTGCCAGCAGCATAGGACAGAACACCGGGGAGCTGTTTTTT.

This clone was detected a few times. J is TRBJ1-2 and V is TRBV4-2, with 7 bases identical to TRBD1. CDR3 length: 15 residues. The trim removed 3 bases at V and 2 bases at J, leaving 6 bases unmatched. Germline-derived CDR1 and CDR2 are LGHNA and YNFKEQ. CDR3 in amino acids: CASSQTGQTNYGYTF. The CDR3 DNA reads TGTGCCAGCAGCCAGACGGGACAGACGAACTATGGCTACACCTTC.

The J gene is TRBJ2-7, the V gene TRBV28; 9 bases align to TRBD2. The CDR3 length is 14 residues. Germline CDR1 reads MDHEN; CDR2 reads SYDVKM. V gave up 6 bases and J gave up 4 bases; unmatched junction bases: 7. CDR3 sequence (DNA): TGTGCCAGCAGCGGGCGGGAGGGATTATACGAGCAGTACTTC. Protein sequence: CASSGREGLYEQYF.

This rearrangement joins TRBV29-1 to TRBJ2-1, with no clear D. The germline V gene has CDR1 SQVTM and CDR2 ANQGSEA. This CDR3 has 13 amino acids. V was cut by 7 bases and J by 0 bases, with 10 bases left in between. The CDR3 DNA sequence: TGCAGCGCAGGTATGAGCTCCTACAATGAGCAGTTCTTC. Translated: CSAGMSSYNEQFF.

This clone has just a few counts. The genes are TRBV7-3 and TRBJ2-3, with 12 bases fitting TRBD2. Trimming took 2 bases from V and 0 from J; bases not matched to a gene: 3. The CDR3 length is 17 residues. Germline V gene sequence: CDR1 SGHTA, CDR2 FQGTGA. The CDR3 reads CASSLAGTSGSTDTQYF. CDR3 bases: TGTGCCAGCAGCTTAGCGGGGACTAGCGGGAGCACAGATACGCAGTATTTT.

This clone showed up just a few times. The CDR3 protein is CASSFIGTGAETQYF. CDR3 DNA: TGCGCCAGCAGCTTTATCGGGACAGGGGCCGAGACCCAGTACTTC. This chain uses TRBV5-1 with TRBJ2-5; TRBD1 agrees at 10 bases. This CDR3 has 15 residues. Per germline, CDR1 SGHRS and CDR2 YFSETQ. V gave up 2 bases and J gave up 5 bases; unmatched junction bases: 6.

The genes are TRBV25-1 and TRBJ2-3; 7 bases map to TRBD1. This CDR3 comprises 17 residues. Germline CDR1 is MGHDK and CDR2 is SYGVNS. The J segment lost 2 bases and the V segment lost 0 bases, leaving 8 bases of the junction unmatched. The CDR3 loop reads CASSEYSQGVITDTQYF. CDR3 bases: TGTGCCAGCAGTGAATATAGCCAGGGGGTGATCACAGATACGCAGTATTTT.

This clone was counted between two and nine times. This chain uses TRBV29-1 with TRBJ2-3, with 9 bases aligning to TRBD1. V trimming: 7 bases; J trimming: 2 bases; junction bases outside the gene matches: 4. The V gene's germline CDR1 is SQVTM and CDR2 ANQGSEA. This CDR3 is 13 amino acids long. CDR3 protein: CSARTGVTDTQYF. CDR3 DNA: TGCAGCGCCCGGACAGGGGTCACAGATACGCAGTATTTT.

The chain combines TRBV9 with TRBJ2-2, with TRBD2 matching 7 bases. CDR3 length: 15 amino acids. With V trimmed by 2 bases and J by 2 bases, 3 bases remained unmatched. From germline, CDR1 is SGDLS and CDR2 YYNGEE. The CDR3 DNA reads TGTGCCAGCAGCGTTAGCGGGCTAAACACCGGGGAGCTGTTTTTT. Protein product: CASSVSGLNTGELFF.

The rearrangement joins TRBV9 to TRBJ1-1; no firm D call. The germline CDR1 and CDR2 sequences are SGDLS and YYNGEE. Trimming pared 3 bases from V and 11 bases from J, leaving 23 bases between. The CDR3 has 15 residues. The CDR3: CASSAEEVQLGGAFF. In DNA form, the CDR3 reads TGTGCCAGCAGCGCCGAAGAGGTTCAACTCGGAGGCGCTTTCTTT.

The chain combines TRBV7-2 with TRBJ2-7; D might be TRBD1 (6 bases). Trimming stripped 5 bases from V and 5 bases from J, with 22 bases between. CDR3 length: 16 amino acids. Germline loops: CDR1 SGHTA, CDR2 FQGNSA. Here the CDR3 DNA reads TGTGCCAGCAGCGAGGGGACACCCTGGAGTTTGGACGAGCAGTACTTC. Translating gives CASSEGTPWSLDEQYF.

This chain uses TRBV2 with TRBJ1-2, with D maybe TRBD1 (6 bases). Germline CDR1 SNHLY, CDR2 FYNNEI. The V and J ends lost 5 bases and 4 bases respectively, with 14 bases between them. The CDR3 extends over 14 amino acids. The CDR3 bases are TGTGCCAGCAGTACTCAGGGGAGGGCCTATGGCTACACCTTC. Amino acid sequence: CASSTQGRAYGYTF.

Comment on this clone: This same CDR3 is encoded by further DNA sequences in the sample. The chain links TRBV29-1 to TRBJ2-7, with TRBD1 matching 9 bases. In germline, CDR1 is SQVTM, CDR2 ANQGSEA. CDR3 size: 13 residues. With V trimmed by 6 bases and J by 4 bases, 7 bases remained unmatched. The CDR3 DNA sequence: TGCAGCGTCCTCGGGACAGGGTTTTACGAGCAGTACTTC. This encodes CSVLGTGFYEQYF.

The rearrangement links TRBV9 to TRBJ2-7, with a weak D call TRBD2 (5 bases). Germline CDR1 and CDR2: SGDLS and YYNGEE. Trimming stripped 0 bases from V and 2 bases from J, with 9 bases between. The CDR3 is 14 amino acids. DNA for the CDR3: TGTGCCAGCAGCGTAGGTGAGGGCCCCTACGAGCAGTACTTC. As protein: CASSVGEGPYEQYF.

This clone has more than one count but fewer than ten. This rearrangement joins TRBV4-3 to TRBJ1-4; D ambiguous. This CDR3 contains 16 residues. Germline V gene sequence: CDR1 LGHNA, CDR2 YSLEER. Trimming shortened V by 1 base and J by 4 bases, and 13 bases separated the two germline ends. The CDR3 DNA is TGCGCCAGCAGCCAAGTAACTATAACCGGTAATGAAAAACTGTTTTTT. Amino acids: CASSQVTITGNEKLFF.

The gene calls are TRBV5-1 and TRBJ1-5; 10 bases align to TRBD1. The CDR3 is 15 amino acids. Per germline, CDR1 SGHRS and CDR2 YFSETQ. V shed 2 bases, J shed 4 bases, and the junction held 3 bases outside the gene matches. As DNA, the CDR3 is TGCGCCAGCAGCTTTACGGGACAGGGGAATCAGCCCCAGCATTTT. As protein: CASSFTGQGNQPQHF.

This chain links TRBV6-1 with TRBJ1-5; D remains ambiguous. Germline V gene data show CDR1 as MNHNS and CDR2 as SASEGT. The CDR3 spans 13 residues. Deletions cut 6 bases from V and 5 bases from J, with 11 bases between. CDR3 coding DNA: TGTGCCAGCAGAGAGACACAATATCAGCCCCAGCATTTT. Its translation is CASRETQYQPQHF.

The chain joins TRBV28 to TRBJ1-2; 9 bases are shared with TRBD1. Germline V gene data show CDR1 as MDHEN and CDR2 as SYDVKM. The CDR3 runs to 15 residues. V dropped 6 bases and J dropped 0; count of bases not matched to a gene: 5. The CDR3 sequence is CASRKDRGTNYGYTF. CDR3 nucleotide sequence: TGTGCCAGCAGAAAAGACAGGGGGACTAACTATGGCTACACCTTC.

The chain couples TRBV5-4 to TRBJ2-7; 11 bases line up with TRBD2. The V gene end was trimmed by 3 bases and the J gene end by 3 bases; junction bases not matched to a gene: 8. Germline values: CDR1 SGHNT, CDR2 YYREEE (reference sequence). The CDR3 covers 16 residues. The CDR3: CASSSNPLAGGYEQYF. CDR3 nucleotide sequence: TGTGCCAGCAGCTCCAATCCGCTAGCGGGAGGCTACGAGCAGTACTTC.

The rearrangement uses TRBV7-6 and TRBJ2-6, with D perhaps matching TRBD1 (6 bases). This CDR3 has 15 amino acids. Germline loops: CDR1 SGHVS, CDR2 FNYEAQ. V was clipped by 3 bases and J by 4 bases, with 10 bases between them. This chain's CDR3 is CASSFSGVGANVLTF. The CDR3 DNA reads TGTGCCAGCAGCTTCTCAGGGGTCGGGGCCAACGTCCTGACTTTC. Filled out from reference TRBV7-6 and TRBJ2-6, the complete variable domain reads GAGVSQSPRYKVTKRGQDVALRCDPISGHVSLYWYRQALGQGPEFLTYFNYEAQQDKSGLPNDRFSAERPEGSISTLTIQRTEQRDSAMYRCASSFSGVGANVLTFGAGSRLTVL.

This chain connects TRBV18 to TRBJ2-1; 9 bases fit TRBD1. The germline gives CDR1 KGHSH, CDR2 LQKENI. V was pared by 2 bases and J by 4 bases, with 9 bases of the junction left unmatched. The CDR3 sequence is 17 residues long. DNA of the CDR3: TGTGCCAGCTCACCAAACCCTGGGACAGGGTCATACAATGAGCAGTTCTTC. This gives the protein CASSPNPGTGSYNEQFF.

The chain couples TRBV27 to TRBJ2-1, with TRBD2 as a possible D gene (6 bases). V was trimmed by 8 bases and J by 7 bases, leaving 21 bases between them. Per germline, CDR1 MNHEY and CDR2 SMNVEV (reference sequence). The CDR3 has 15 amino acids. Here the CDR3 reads CASRPIGGTRNEQFF. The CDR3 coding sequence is TGTGCCAGCCGTCCCATTGGCGGGACCCGGAATGAGCAGTTCTTC.

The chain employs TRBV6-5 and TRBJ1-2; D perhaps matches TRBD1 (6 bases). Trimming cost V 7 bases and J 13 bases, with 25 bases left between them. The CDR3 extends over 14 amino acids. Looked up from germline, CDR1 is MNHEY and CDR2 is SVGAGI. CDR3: CASNNYDRPPPGTF. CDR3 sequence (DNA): TGTGCCAGCAATAATTACGACAGGCCACCACCTGGCACCTTC.

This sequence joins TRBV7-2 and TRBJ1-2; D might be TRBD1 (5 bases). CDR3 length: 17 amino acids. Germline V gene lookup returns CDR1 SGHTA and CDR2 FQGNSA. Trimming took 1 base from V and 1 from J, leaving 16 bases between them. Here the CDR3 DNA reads TGTGCCAGCAGCTTAGTGCCGGTGGGGGGAGGTAACTATGGCTACACCTTC. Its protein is CASSLVPVGGGNYGYTF.